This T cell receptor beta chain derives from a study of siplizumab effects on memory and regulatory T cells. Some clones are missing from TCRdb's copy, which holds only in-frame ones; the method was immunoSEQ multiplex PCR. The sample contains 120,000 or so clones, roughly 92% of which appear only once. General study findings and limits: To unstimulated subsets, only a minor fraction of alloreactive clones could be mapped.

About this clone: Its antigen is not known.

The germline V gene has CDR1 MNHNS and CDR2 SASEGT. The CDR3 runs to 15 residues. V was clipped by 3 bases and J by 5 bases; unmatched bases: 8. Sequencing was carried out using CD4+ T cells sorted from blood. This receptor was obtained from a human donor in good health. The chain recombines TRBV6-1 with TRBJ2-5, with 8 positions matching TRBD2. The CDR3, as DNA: TGTGCCAGCAGTGACCCCGGACTAGCAGGGGAGACCCAGTACTTC. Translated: CASSDPGLAGETQYF.